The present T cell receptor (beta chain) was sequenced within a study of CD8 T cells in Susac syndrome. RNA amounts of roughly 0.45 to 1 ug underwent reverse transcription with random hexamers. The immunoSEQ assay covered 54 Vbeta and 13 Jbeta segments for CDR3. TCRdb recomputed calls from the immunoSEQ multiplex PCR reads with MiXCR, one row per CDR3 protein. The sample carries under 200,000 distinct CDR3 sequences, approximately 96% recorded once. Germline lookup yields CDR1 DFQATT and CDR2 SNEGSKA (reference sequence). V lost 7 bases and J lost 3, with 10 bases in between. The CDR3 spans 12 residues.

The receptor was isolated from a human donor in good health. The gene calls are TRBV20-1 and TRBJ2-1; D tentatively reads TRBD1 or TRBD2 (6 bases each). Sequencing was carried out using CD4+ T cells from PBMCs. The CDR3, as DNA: TGCAGTGGGGGGGCCTACTACAATGAGCAGTTCTTC. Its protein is CSGGAYYNEQFF.